This TCR beta chain was observed in a study of blood T cell repertoires in COVID-19. Study-wide context: Samples taken during acute and convalescent COVID-19 were collected in the United States, Italy and Spain. From T cells, B-cell-depleted T cells, or PBMCs came the material, which was cDNA or gDNA.

This table comes from immunoSEQ multiplex PCR, and its TCRdb copy is limited to in-frame clones, with some not included. The data hold about 140,000 clones, with around 90% observed a single time. Deletions cut 4 bases from V and 1 base from J, with 9 bases between. The germline V gene encodes CDR1 MDHEN and CDR2 SYDVKM. CDR3 size: 14 residues. This TCR derives from a human donor in a cohort sampled during active COVID-19. The specimen was peripheral blood. The chain joins TRBV28 to TRBJ2-3; D is possibly TRBD2 (6 bases). CDR3 sequence: CASSWIAGTDTQYF. The CDR3 DNA follows: TGTGCCAGCAGTTGGATAGCGGGCACAGATACGCAGTATTTT.